These T cell receptor beta chains were read from a single sample in a study of control samples from healthy donors and cancer patients. Measured with immunoSEQ multiplex PCR; TCRdb has only the in-frame clones, and not every one. The sample includes around 110,000 clones, 88% of them seen just once. Sequenced input: blood. These receptors were collected from a woman in her 70s in good health. Each CDR3 is given with its conserved first and last residue. The D gene is left open where the match is weak. Some rows have no size entry. The others give once, few or many, or a class for an expanded clone.

j_gene,d_gene,abundance,v_gene,CDR3nt,CDR3aa
TRBJ2-2,NA,NA,TRBV5-4,TGTGCCAGCAGCTTGTCCCTTTTGGGCGCCGGGGAGCTGTTTTTT,CASSLSLLGAGELFF
TRBJ1-2,TRBD1,NA,TRBV6-5,TGTGCCACCTGCAGGGGGGCGGCAAACTATGGCTACACCTTC,CATCRGAANYGYTF
TRBJ1-6,NA,NA,TRBV5-8,TGTGCCAGCAGCTGGGTGCCAATACCACCCCTCCACTTT,CASSWVPIPPLHF
TRBJ2-1,TRBD1,NA,TRBV7-6,TGTGCCAGCAGCCTAGGGGCAGGGGGCCGGAATGAGCAGTTCTTC,CASSLGAGGRNEQFF
TRBJ1-1,NA,NA,TRBV3-1/TRBV3-2,TGTGCCAGCAGCCCAGACTTGAACACTGAAGCTTTCTTT,CASSPDLNTEAFF
TRBJ1-2,TRBD1,NA,TRBV5-1,TGCGCCAGCAGGCGGACCGGGACAGGGGCTTTTGGCTACACCTTC,CASRRTGTGAFGYTF
TRBJ2-7,NA,NA,TRBV2,TGTGCCAGCAGCAGACAGGTGTCCTACGAGCAGTACTTC,CASSRQVSYEQYF
TRBJ2-2,TRBD2,NA,TRBV2,TGTGCCAGCAGTGAACGGACTAGCCTGACCGGGGAGCTGTTTTTT,CASSERTSLTGELFF
TRBJ1-2,NA,few,TRBV7-9,TGTGCCAGCAGCTCTCATACGTGGGAGAACTATGGCTACACCTTC,CASSSHTWENYGYTF
TRBJ2-3,NA,NA,TRBV5-1,TGCGCCAGCAGCTTGGGTCTTGAAAGCACTGATACGCAGTATTTT,CASSLGLESTDTQYF
TRBJ1-6,TRBD1,NA,TRBV2,TGTGCCAGCAGTGGCAGGGGGCCTTATTCACCCCTCCACTTT,CASSGRGPYSPLHF
TRBJ2-3,NA,NA,TRBV24-1,TGTGCCACCAGTGAGGGAAGTACGCAGTATTTT,CATSEGSTQYF
TRBJ2-1,TRBD1,once,TRBV7-2,TGTGCCAGCAGCCCTCGGGACAGGGGCTGCAATGAGCAGTTCTTC,CASSPRDRGCNEQFF
TRBJ2-7,TRBD2,once,TRBV14,TGTGCCAGCAGCCAAGCGGGGACTAGCGGGGGGTTCGAGCAGTACTTC,CASSQAGTSGGFEQYF
TRBJ2-7,TRBD1,NA,TRBV5-1,TGCGCCAGCAGCTCGCGGACAGGCCCCTACGAGCAGTACTTC,CASSSRTGPYEQYF
TRBJ2-7,TRBD1,NA,TRBV29-1,TGCAGCGTCGAAATACAGGACAGGGGCTACGAGCAGTACTTC,CSVEIQDRGYEQYF
TRBJ1-2,NA,NA,TRBV24-1,TGTGCCACCAGTGACTCCAGGGGTAACTATGGCTACACCTTC,CATSDSRGNYGYTF
TRBJ1-1,TRBD1,NA,TRBV5-1,TGCGCCAGCAGTATCGACAGGGTGAACACTGAAGCTTTCTTT,CASSIDRVNTEAFF
TRBJ2-5,TRBD2,NA,TRBV10-3,TGTGCCAACTCCCGAAGCGGGGGCCAAGAGACCCAGTACTTC,CANSRSGGQETQYF
TRBJ2-3,NA,once,TRBV24-1,TGTGCCACCAGTGATTTAATAGGGCAACTCACAGATACGCAGTATTTT,CATSDLIGQLTDTQYF
TRBJ1-1,NA,NA,TRBV11-3,TGTGCCAGCAGCTTACAACAGAACACTGAAGCTTTCTTT,CASSLQQNTEAFF
TRBJ1-5,NA,once,TRBV7-9,TGTGCCAGCGAAGACGACGTAGGATTTTCCCAGCATTTT,CASEDDVGFSQHF
TRBJ1-3,TRBD1,once,TRBV18,TGTGCCAGCTCACCCCCGCAGGGGGCTATCTTTGGAAACACCATATATTTT,CASSPPQGAIFGNTIYF
TRBJ2-5,TRBD2,NA,TRBV9,TGTGCCAGCAGCGTAGAAGTCCGGGGGGGCCCGGAGACCCAGTACTTC,CASSVEVRGGPETQYF
TRBJ2-3,NA,NA,TRBV23-1,TGCGCCAGCAGTCAAACAGCGGACGGGGGAAGCACAGATACGCAGTATTTT,CASSQTADGGSTDTQYF
TRBJ2-5,TRBD2,NA,TRBV5-1,TGCGCCAGCAGCCGTGGACTAGCGGGGGGTCCCTCCGAGACCCAGTACTTC,CASSRGLAGGPSETQYF
TRBJ2-2,TRBD1,NA,TRBV24-1,TGTGCCACCAGTGATTTGGGGACAGGGGGAAAGACCGGGGAGCTGTTTTTT,CATSDLGTGGKTGELFF
TRBJ1-3,TRBD1,NA,TRBV5-4,TGTGCCAGCAGACCAGGGGGACCTGGAAACACCATATATTTT,CASRPGGPGNTIYF
TRBJ2-7,TRBD1,NA,TRBV6-2/TRBV6-3,TGTGCCAGCAGTCCGCGCGGGACAGGGAGGGACGAGCAGTACTTC,CASSPRGTGRDEQYF
TRBJ1-1,NA,NA,TRBV5-1,TGCGCCAGCAGCTTAGTGCCAGGGGCCAACACTGAAGCTTTCTTT,CASSLVPGANTEAFF
TRBJ1-1,NA,NA,TRBV6-2/TRBV6-3,TGTGCCAGCAGTTACTCTTCCACTGAAGCTTTCTTT,CASSYSSTEAFF
TRBJ1-2,NA,NA,TRBV6-2/TRBV6-3,TGTGCCAGCAGTTACATTTGGACAGCCGGCTACACCTTC,CASSYIWTAGYTF
TRBJ2-1,TRBD2,NA,TRBV6-5,TGTGCCAGCAGTTTCGGGGGGGTCAACAATGAGCAGTTCTTC,CASSFGGVNNEQFF
TRBJ1-5,NA,NA,TRBV4-2,TGTGCCAGCAGCCTGGGCGGGACGGTGGAGCCCCAGCATTTT,CASSLGGTVEPQHF
TRBJ1-1,NA,NA,TRBV5-6,TGTGCCAGCAGCTTGGGACGGGTTGCGGGAGCCTTT,CASSLGRVAGAF
TRBJ1-4,NA,NA,TRBV7-9,TGTGCCAGCAGACGAGGGGTGGGGGGCGGTTCGCACGAAAAACTGTTTTTT,CASRRGVGGGSHEKLFF
TRBJ2-5,NA,NA,TRBV19,TGTGCCAGTACCCAAGGCTCTACGGGGAAGACCCAGTACTTC,CASTQGSTGKTQYF
TRBJ1-2,NA,once,TRBV4-1,TGCGCCAGCAGCCAAGTGTCAGGGTCAAACTATGGCTACACCTTC,CASSQVSGSNYGYTF
TRBJ2-3,NA,NA,TRBV11-3,TGTGCCAGCAGCCGAAAGGGGGAAGCAGATACGCAGTATTTT,CASSRKGEADTQYF
TRBJ2-7,NA,NA,TRBV24-1,TGTGCCACCAGTGATGGCGGCGGTTCCTACGAGCAGTACTTC,CATSDGGGSYEQYF
TRBJ2-5,TRBD2,NA,TRBV7-2,TGTGCCAGCAGCTTACAGGGTAGCGGGGGGGCAAAGACCCAGTACTTC,CASSLQGSGGAKTQYF
TRBJ1-1,NA,NA,TRBV5-1,TGCGCCAGCAGCTTGGCCGGGGCGGGCCGGGGGGTCACTGAAGCTTTCTTT,CASSLAGAGRGVTEAFF
TRBJ1-2,NA,NA,TRBV6-5,TGTGCCAGCAGTTCCCGACAGAGGGGGGATTATGGCTACACCTTC,CASSSRQRGDYGYTF
TRBJ1-6,NA,NA,TRBV19,TGTGCCAGTAGTGACAGCCCTAATTCACCCCTCCACTTT,CASSDSPNSPLHF
TRBJ2-3,NA,NA,TRBV4-2,TGTGCCAGCAGCCAAGGTGGGCCAGATACGCAGTATTTT,CASSQGGPDTQYF
TRBJ2-1,TRBD1,NA,TRBV29-1,TGCAGCGTTGAATCTCGGACAGGGGGGTCCTACAATGAGCAGTTCTTC,CSVESRTGGSYNEQFF
TRBJ1-5,NA,NA,TRBV3-1/TRBV3-2,TGTGCCAGCAGCCAAGATTGGCCACCAAATCAGCCCCAGCATTTT,CASSQDWPPNQPQHF
TRBJ1-2,NA,NA,TRBV4-2,TGTGCCAGCAGCCAAGGGGCCGGTGTAGTCAACTATGGCTACACCTTC,CASSQGAGVVNYGYTF
TRBJ2-1,NA,NA,TRBV5-1,TGCGCCAGCAGCTTGGGGTCGGATGAGCAGTTCTTC,CASSLGSDEQFF
TRBJ1-2,NA,NA,TRBV19,TGTGCCAGTAGTATAAGTGCCAGCTTCTATGGCTACACCTTC,CASSISASFYGYTF
TRBJ1-1,TRBD1,NA,TRBV5-1,TGCGCCAGTGGGGACAGACCCATGAACACTGAAGCTTTCTTT,CASGDRPMNTEAFF